This T cell receptor beta chain was identified during a study of T cells in localized non-small cell lung cancer. This CDR3 is built from 17 residues. The V segment lost 4 bases and the J segment 2 bases; nucleotides outside the gene matches: 11. The germline CDR1 and CDR2 sequences are SGHNT and YENEEA. Profiling relied on immunoSEQ multiplex PCR, and the TCRdb table lists in-frame clones only, not all of them. Of 480 or so clones listed, roughly 15% are singletons. The receptor was isolated from a male donor aged 60 or over with stage I lung adenocarcinoma. Sequencing used normal lung tissue next to the tumor, obtained before any cancer treatment. V is TRBV11-3 and J is TRBJ2-4; 7 nucleotides match TRBD1. CDR3 sequence (DNA): TGTGCCAGCAGCTCAAGTTTGACAGGGCGGTCCAAAAACATTCAGTACTTC. This translates into CASSSSLTGRSKNIQYF.